Following are 16 T cell receptor beta chains from one sample sequenced in a study of blood T cell repertoires in COVID-19. Clones were sequenced by immunoSEQ multiplex PCR, and TCRdb holds only the in-frame ones, with some missing. The table has roughly 48,000 clones, over 85% seen once. The specimen sequenced was peripheral blood. The receptors were sampled from a man aged 55 to 70 with COVID-19, enrolled during active disease.

This chain links TRBV3-1 (or the pseudogene TRBV3-2) with TRBJ1-2, with D possibly TRBD1 on 6 matching bases. The germline V gene has CDR1 LGHDT and CDR2 YNNKEL (reference sequence). This CDR3 has 13 amino acids. V shed 1 base and J shed 8 bases, with 11 bases lying between them. Written as DNA, the CDR3 is TGTGCCAGCAGCCAAGGACATGGGGGCGGCTACACCTTC. It translates to CASSQGHGGGYTF.

This sequence joins TRBV15 and TRBJ1-4, with D unresolved. The CDR3 has 16 amino acids. Germline V gene lookup returns CDR1 LNHNV and CDR2 YYDKDF (reference sequence). V lost 2 bases and J lost 3, with 13 bases in between. The CDR3 reads CATSRLQEVANEKLFF. The CDR3 DNA reads as TGTGCCACCAGCAGACTCCAGGAGGTAGCTAATGAAAAACTGTTTTTT.

V usage is TRBV10-3 and J usage is TRBJ2-3, with 7 bases that match TRBD1. This CDR3 has 14 amino acids. The J segment lost 6 bases and the V segment lost 6 bases, leaving 9 bases of the junction unmatched. Looked up from germline, CDR1 is ENHRY and CDR2 is SYGVKD. The CDR3 is CAIRPDRAGDTQYF. The CDR3 nucleotides read TGTGCCATCAGACCCGACAGGGCCGGGGATACGCAGTATTTT.

The rearrangement links TRBV4-2 to TRBJ1-3, with D perhaps matching TRBD1 (5 bases). Germline V lookup: CDR1 LGHNA, CDR2 YNFKEQ. V dropped 7 bases and J dropped 1 base, with 17 bases sitting between them. The CDR3 loop spans 16 amino acids. The CDR3 region is CASTSGHGFSGNTIYF. CDR3 bases: TGTGCCAGCACCTCAGGGCACGGGTTTTCTGGAAACACCATATATTTT.

This chain connects TRBV11-2 to TRBJ1-6; D is perhaps TRBD1 (5 bases). The V end was cut by 5 bases, the J end by 3 bases, with 14 bases between. The CDR3 sequence is 16 residues long. The germline V gene has CDR1 SGHAT and CDR2 FQNNGV. CDR3 bases: TGTGCCAGCAGCCCCCTTGGCAGGGACTATAATTCACCCCTCCACTTT. This codes for CASSPLGRDYNSPLHF. The full variable domain, with the rest looked up from reference TRBV11-2 and TRBJ1-6, is EAGVAQSPRYKIIEKRQSVAFWCNPISGHATLYWYQQILGQGPKLLIQFQNNGVVDDSQLPKDRFSAERLKGVDSTLKIQPAKLEDSAVYLCASSPLGRDYNSPLHFGNGTRLTVT.

The chain uses TRBV3-1 (or the pseudogene TRBV3-2) and TRBJ1-2; TRBD1 might be the D (5 bases). V lost 8 bases, J lost 6 bases, and 19 bases lay in between. This CDR3 has 14 amino acids. CDR1 and CDR2 (germline): LGHDT, YNNKEL (reference sequence). CDR3 loop: CASGTVGLGDGYTF. In DNA form, the CDR3 reads TGTGCCAGCGGGACTGTGGGGTTGGGAGATGGCTACACCTTC.

V and J are TRBV6-6 and TRBJ1-5; D is ambiguous. Germline CDR1 reads MNHNY; CDR2 reads SVGAGI (reference sequence). CDR3 length: 12 residues. V lost 2 bases to trimming and J lost 6 bases, with 5 bases between them. The CDR3: CASSYPSQPQHF. The CDR3 region has the DNA TGTGCCAGCAGTTACCCCAGTCAGCCCCAGCATTTT.

This chain connects TRBV3-1 (or the pseudogene TRBV3-2) to TRBJ2-1, with D maybe TRBD2 (6 bases). The germline V gene has CDR1 LGHDT and CDR2 YNNKEL (reference sequence). CDR3 length equals 16 residues. V dropped 5 bases and J dropped 2 bases, with 16 bases sitting between them. The CDR3 loop reads CASSSRVGGTYNEQFF. CDR3 bases: TGTGCCAGCAGCTCCCGAGTGGGAGGAACCTACAATGAGCAGTTCTTC.

This rearrangement joins TRBV7-3 to TRBJ2-1; TRBD1 matches at 12 bases. Looked up from germline, CDR1 is SGHTA and CDR2 is FQGTGA. The CDR3 runs to 15 residues. V was pared by 0 bases and J by 8 bases, with 2 bases of the junction left unmatched. CDR3 bases: TGTGCCAGCAGCTTAACGGGACAGGGGGCCGATGAGCAGTTCTTC. Its protein is CASSLTGQGADEQFF.

This clone came up once. This rearrangement joins TRBV4-1 to TRBJ1-2; 9 bases are a match to TRBD1. V lost 0 bases and J lost 5; bases outside the gene matches: 7. The CDR3 sequence is 16 residues long. Germline V gene sequence: CDR1 MGHRA, CDR2 YSYEKL. CDR3 residues: CASSQDGPGQGYGYTF. CDR3 nucleotide sequence: TGCGCCAGCAGCCAAGATGGCCCGGGACAGGGATATGGCTACACCTTC.

This chain joins TRBV6-6 and TRBJ1-6; 7 bases are shared with TRBD1. Germline V gives CDR1 MNHNY, CDR2 SVGAGI (reference sequence). The CDR3 is 14 residues long. J gave up 9 bases and V 0 bases, and 2 bases lay outside the gene matches. Here the CDR3 reads CASSYSDRVSPLHF. The CDR3 nucleotides read TGTGCCAGCAGTTACTCCGACAGGGTTTCACCCCTCCACTTT.

The chain is built from TRBV28 and TRBJ1-2, with no clear D. CDR3 length equals 15 residues. CDR1 is MDHEN and CDR2 is SYDVKM in the germline V gene. Trimming removed 5 bases at V and 4 bases at J, with 17 bases between. The CDR3 sequence is CASSPMTPEFYGYTF. The CDR3 coding sequence is TGTGCCAGCAGTCCCATGACACCTGAGTTCTATGGCTACACCTTC.

The chain carries TRBV28 and TRBJ2-1; TRBD2 aligns across 7 bases. The junction had 13 bases not matched to a gene; V was cut back by 8 bases and J by 9 bases. Germline V CDR1 and CDR2: MDHEN, SYDVKM. The CDR3 has 14 amino acids. CDR3 bases: TGTGCCAGCCGACCCGGGGGGACGGCCTCTGAGCAGTTCTTC. Encoded protein: CASRPGGTASEQFF.

The table lists this clone with a count of one. This chain uses TRBV19 with TRBJ1-1; 7 bases are a match to TRBD1. Trimming took 5 bases from V and 6 from J; bases not matched to a gene: 12. The germline CDR1 and CDR2 sequences are LNHDA and SQIVND (reference sequence). The CDR3 totals 15 residues. CDR3 DNA sequence: TGTGCCAGTAGTCCCCGACAGGGAGGTTTCGCTGAAGCTTTCTTT. Encoded protein: CASSPRQGGFAEAFF. Full variable domain (missing parts from reference TRBV19 and TRBJ1-1): DGGITQSPKYLFRKEGQNVTLSCEQNLNHDAMYWYRQDPGQGLRLIYYSQIVNDFQKGDIAEGYSVSREKKESFPLTVTSAQKNPTAFYLCASSPRQGGFAEAFFGQGTRLTVV.

V usage is TRBV5-6 and J usage is TRBJ1-1; TRBD1 agrees at 7 bases. The CDR3 has 14 residues. Trimming took 0 bases from V and 5 from J; bases not matched to a gene: 4. CDR1 is SGHDT and CDR2 is YYEEEE in the germline V gene. CDR3 in DNA: TGTGCCAGCAGCTTGGGAACAGGGGAAACTGAAGCTTTCTTT. Its translation is CASSLGTGETEAFF. Complete variable domain (other parts from reference TRBV5-6 and TRBJ1-1): DAGVTQSPTHLIKTRGQQVTLRCSPKSGHDTVSWYQQALGQGPQFIFQYYEEEERQRGNFPDRFSGHQFPNYSSELNVNALLLGDSALYLCASSLGTGETEAFFGQGTRLTVV.

The chain employs TRBV7-8 and TRBJ2-1, with TRBD2 matching 7 bases. Germline V gene lookup returns CDR1 SGHVS and CDR2 FQNEAQ. There are 16 residues in the CDR3. V was pared by 6 bases and J by 5 bases, with 13 bases of the junction left unmatched. CDR3 loop: CASRPRDYRFDNEQFF. The CDR3 DNA sequence: TGTGCCAGCAGGCCTCGGGACTACCGCTTTGACAATGAGCAGTTCTTC.